This T cell receptor beta chain originates from a study of blood T cell repertoires in COVID-19. Study at large: The cDNA or gDNA used as material had been derived from T cells, B-cell-depleted T cells, or PBMCs.

This table comes from immunoSEQ multiplex PCR, and its TCRdb copy is limited to in-frame clones, with some not included. Of fewer than 100,000 clones in the sample, approximately 83% were seen once. This CDR3 contains 14 residues. J gave up 2 bases and V 5 bases, and 5 bases lay outside the gene matches. The V gene's germline CDR1 is KGHSH and CDR2 LQKENI. The clonotype originates from a man in his 60s with acute or convalescent COVID-19. This chain links TRBV18 with TRBJ2-7, with TRBD1 matching 8 bases. Sequenced sample: peripheral blood. This CDR3 reads CASSSGQDTYEQYF. CDR3 in DNA: TGTGCCAGCTCATCGGGACAGGACACCTACGAGCAGTACTTC. Based on the CDR3 plus reference TRBV18 and TRBJ2-7, the full variable domain is NAGVMQNPRHLVRRRGQEARLRCSPMKGHSHVYWYRQLPEEGLKFMVYLQKENIIDESGMPKERFSAEFPKEGPSILRIQQVVRGDSAAYFCASSSGQDTYEQYFGPGTRLTVT.